Here is one T cell receptor beta chain with its context. Trimming removed 4 bases at V and 4 bases at J, with 14 bases between. Germline lookup yields CDR1 SGHTA and CDR2 FQGNSA. CDR3 length: 14 residues. This entry comes from a study of blood T cell repertoires in COVID-19. About the study: Italy, Spain and the United States were the sources of the convalescent and acute COVID-19 samples. Sample material is recorded as cDNA or gDNA derived from T cells, B-cell-depleted T cells, or PBMCs.

Authors' processing steps: Scientists estimated how many nucleated cells there were by amplifying reference gene primers. Libraries were prepared by immunoSEQ multiplex PCR; TCRdb keeps only in-frame clonotypes and omits some of them. Clone size and V and J calls were adopted from that table, with D and trimming inferred from the DNA. This sample has some 37,000 clones, with about 88% found just once. The origin of this receptor is a middle-aged man in a cohort sampled during active COVID-19. Specimen: peripheral blood. V usage is TRBV7-2 and J usage is TRBJ2-7, with D maybe TRBD1 (5 bases). The CDR3 DNA is TGTGCCAGCAGCTCAGGGTTCATTGCGTACGAGCAGTACTTC. Encoded protein: CASSSGFIAYEQYF.